A single T cell receptor (beta chain) is shown here with its context. The antigen remains unidentified. These data come from a study of shared clonotypes between healthy human individuals. Genomic DNA (from each subset) was split evenly across several immunoSEQ plates. The assay was immunoSEQ multiplex PCR, and TCRdb's table has in-frame clones only and misses some. The sample lists 2,500,000 or so clones, roughly 93% occurring once. This CDR3 has 16 residues. The germline V gene encodes CDR1 SGHRS and CDR2 YFSETQ. V was pared by 5 bases and J by 6 bases, with 12 bases of the junction left unmatched. Findings and caveats of the study: Shared clonotypes: approximately 4.5% naive CD4, 3% to 3.5% naive CD8, 2.3% memory CD4, under 0.45% memory CD8.

Material: naive CD4+ T cells from PBMCs. Described subset: CD45RA+ positively selected. V gene TRBV5-1 combines with J gene TRBJ2-2; TRBD2 matches 8 bases. This receptor was obtained from a man between 18 and 35 years old in good health. Some clones in this sample may be carry-over from other donors' samples. The CDR3 reads CASRKAGVSGAGELFF. The DNA for the CDR3 is TGCGCCAGCAGAAAAGCGGGAGTAAGTGGGGCCGGGGAGCTGTTTTTT.